This T cell receptor (beta chain) came from a study of T cell responses to AZD1222 COVID-19 vaccine. The study, taken as a whole, reports: White British ancestry dominated among donors, who included more females, and clonal diversity was possibly underestimated. In all cases, repertoires were sampled only after the peak T cell response. Only five to seven individuals given AZD1222 were seropositive at baseline.

Sequencing used immunoSEQ multiplex PCR; TCRdb keeps in-frame clones, though not all of them. This table holds about 190,000 clones, around 94% found once. As for this clone: Its antigen remains unknown.

There are 15 residues in the CDR3. Trimming removed 1 base at V and 4 bases at J, with 13 bases between. Germline lookup yields CDR1 KGHSH and CDR2 LQKENI. The chain couples TRBV18 to TRBJ1-2; a weak D match, TRBD1 (5 bases). This clonotype was sampled from an adult in good health. Sequenced here: peripheral blood, sampled on day 0 of AZD1222 vaccination. DNA of the CDR3: TGTGCCAGCTCACCACTAGGCGACAGCTTCTATGGCTACACCTTC. Amino acid sequence: CASSPLGDSFYGYTF. Based on the CDR3 plus reference TRBV18 and TRBJ1-2, the full variable domain is NAGVMQNPRHLVRRRGQEARLRCSPMKGHSHVYWYRQLPEEGLKFMVYLQKENIIDESGMPKERFSAEFPKEGPSILRIQQVVRGDSAAYFCASSPLGDSFYGYTFGSGTRLTVV.